This TCR beta chain derives from a study of blood T cell repertoires in COVID-19. Study-wide context: Sources were T cells, B-cell-depleted T cells, or PBMCs; the material itself was cDNA or gDNA.

Deletions cut 6 bases from V and 8 bases from J, with 17 bases between. Germline CDR1 and CDR2: KGHSH and LQKENI. This CDR3 has 14 residues. Authors' analysis steps: Counts of nucleated cells, estimated from reference gene primer amplification, were obtained. Sequenced by immunoSEQ multiplex PCR; TCRdb stores in-frame clones only, minus some. V, J and clone size are those of that table, while D and trimming were read from the DNA. Of about 260,000 clones in the sample, roughly nine tenths are singletons; the top ten hold about 8.6%. Material for sequencing was peripheral blood. The chain uses TRBV18 and TRBJ1-5, with D maybe TRBD1 (6 bases). This clonotype was obtained from a man aged 35-49 years with active or convalescent COVID-19. The CDR3 reads CASSPQGGSKPQHF. In DNA form, the CDR3 reads TGTGCCAGCTCCCCCCAAGGGGGTTCTAAGCCCCAGCATTTT.